A single TCR beta chain is shown here with its context. With the 5' RACE reads reprocessed, TCRdb shows one record per CDR3 protein and no DNA. The sample's table shows 400,000 or so distinct CDR3 sequences. This record comes from a study of monozygotic twins with inflammatory bowel disease. CDR3 length: 12 residues. Germline V gene data show CDR1 as SGHTA and CDR2 as FQGNSA. V usage is TRBV7-2 and J usage is TRBJ2-1. Input material: blood. The TCR comes from a human donor with ulcerative colitis or Crohn's disease, or a healthy co-twin of an affected twin (not recorded which). This CDR3 is CASSYPWNEQFF.